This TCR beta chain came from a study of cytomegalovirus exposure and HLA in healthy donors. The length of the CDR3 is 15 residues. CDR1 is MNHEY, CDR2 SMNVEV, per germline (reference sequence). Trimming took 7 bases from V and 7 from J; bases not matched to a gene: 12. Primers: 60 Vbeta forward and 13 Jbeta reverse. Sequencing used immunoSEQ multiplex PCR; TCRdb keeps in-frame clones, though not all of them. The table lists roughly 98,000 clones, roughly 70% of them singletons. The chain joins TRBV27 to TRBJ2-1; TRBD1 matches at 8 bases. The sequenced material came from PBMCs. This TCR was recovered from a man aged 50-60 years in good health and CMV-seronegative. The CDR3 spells CASTPLTGVVNEQFF. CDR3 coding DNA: TGTGCCAGCACCCCCCTGACAGGGGTCGTGAATGAGCAGTTCTTC.